This TCR beta chain was captured in a study of beta chain features in type 1 diabetes. Study-wide results and caveats: Healthy donors had naive, central memory and Treg TCRB repertoires that appeared less similar than those seen among patients. Within each of all four CD4+ subsets, Type 1 diabetes patients had TCRB CDR3s that were moderately but significantly shorter.

CDR3 length equals 13 residues. Trimming left V 5 bases short and J 2 bases short, with 8 bases between. Germline V gene lookup returns CDR1 SGHVS and CDR2 FNYEAQ. Markers CD45RO/CCR7/CD25/CD127/CD95/CD27 served to sort CD4+ naive, central memory, regulatory and stem cell-like memory cells. In its sample, this clone was seen a few times. The target antigen is unknown. The sequenced template was cDNA made from the entire isolated RNA. Each sample of naive, central memory or regulatory T cells had, on average, about 3.57 million reads. The assay was immunoSEQ multiplex PCR, and TCRdb's table has in-frame clones only and misses some. The sample records around 300,000 clones, under 8.5% being singletons.

Specimen: central memory CD4+ T cells from blood. The source is a woman aged 18-29 years in good health. The chain is built from TRBV7-6 and TRBJ2-3; D unresolved. The CDR3 nucleotides read TGTGCCAGCAGCACCCAATCCACAGATACGCAGTATTTT. Translating gives CASSTQSTDTQYF.